The clone carrying this T cell receptor (beta chain) was counted at least ten times. Researchers took RNA transcripts and amplified the TCR beta CDR3 regions from them. A set of HTBI primers served as the primers for a first-round RT-PCR of the TCR CDR3. TCRdb reanalysed the multiplex PCR reads using MiXCR and keeps one entry per CDR3 protein. The sample gives fewer than 450,000 distinct CDR3 sequences, roughly 17% of which show up once; around a third is in the top ten. This record comes from a study of T cells in Graves' hyperthyroidism and ophthalmopathy. Overall study: It was at initial diagnosis, before any treatment, that peripheral blood was collected.

Patients were excluded for uncontrolled infection, other autoimmune disease, pregnancy or lactation. Ahead of any ophthalmopathy symptoms, the blood sample was obtained at the first diagnosis of hyperthyroidism. Germline V CDR1 and CDR2: SGHRS, YFSETQ. V lost 2 bases to trimming and J lost 5 bases; unmatched junction nucleotides: 11. The CDR3 loop spans 17 amino acids. The chain carries TRBV5-1 and TRBJ2-1; TRBD2 matches 9 bases. This receptor was identified in a young woman with Graves' hyperthyroidism that later progressed to Graves' ophthalmopathy. Sequenced material: blood. The CDR3 loop reads CASSFPFRLADNNEQFF. The CDR3 DNA follows: TGCGCCAGCAGCTTCCCATTTCGACTAGCGGATAACAATGAGCAGTTCTTC.